This T cell receptor (beta chain) appears in the sequencing data of a study of Ad26.COV2.S vaccination and SARS-CoV-2 variants. As for the study in general: Each vaccinee took Ad26.COV2.S intramuscularly, once or twice 56 days apart.

General study points: Reported post-vaccination CD8+ and CD4+ T cell responses to spike showed substantial breadth. Total T cell responses, in the TCR breadth and depth analyses, may have been underestimated.

The length of the CDR3 is 16 residues. V was clipped by 6 bases and J by 11 bases; unmatched bases: 17. Germline lookup yields CDR1 MNHEY and CDR2 SMNVEV (reference sequence). A remark on this clone: Its antigen remains unknown.

Assay: immunoSEQ multiplex PCR; the TCRdb copy retains only in-frame clones and omits some. The sample contains about 350,000 clones, 88% of which appear only once. Treatment indicated: some 19 received Ad26.COV2.S at low or high dose, single or two shots; 5 received placebo; per-sample allocation not given. Day 63 after the first vaccine or placebo injection was the time point for sampling. Spike of the Wuhan-strain SARS-CoV-2 was expressed by an Ad26 vector, which formed the vaccine. The gene calls are TRBV27 and TRBJ2-4; TRBD2 agrees at 9 bases. The TCR originated in a person aged 18-60 years who received the Ad26.COV2.S COVID-19 vaccine or a placebo. This specimen was peripheral blood, taken in a trial of Ad26.COV2.S vaccine versus placebo. The CDR3 loop is CASSPRWAGGSKVQYF. In nucleotides, the CDR3 is TGTGCCAGCAGCCCCCGTTGGGCGGGAGGGTCGAAGGTTCAGTACTTC.